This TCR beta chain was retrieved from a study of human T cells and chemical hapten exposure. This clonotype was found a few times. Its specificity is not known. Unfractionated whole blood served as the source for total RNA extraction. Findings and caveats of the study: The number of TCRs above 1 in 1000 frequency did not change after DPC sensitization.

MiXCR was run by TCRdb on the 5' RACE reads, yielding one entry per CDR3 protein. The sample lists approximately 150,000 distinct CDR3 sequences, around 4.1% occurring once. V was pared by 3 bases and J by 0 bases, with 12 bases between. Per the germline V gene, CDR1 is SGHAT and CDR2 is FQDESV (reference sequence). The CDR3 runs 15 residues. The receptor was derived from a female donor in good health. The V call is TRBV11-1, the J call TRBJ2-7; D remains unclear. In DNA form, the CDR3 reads TGTGCCAGCAGCTTTCTGGGGATGAGCTCCTACGAGCAGTACTTC. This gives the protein CASSFLGMSSYEQYF.